The next 28 T cell receptor beta chains were all read from a single sample in a study of CD8+CD57+ T cells in acquired aplastic anemia. Genomic DNA served as template for TCR beta VDJ and CDR3 profiling. TCRdb ran MiXCR on the reads and lists one entry per CDR3 protein. The sample carries approximately 190,000 distinct CDR3 sequences, more than 45% recorded once. Previously, flow cytometry had revealed CD8+CD57+ cell expansion in the patients chosen for sequencing. The sample taken for sequencing was sorted CD4+, CD8+, or CD8+CD57+ T cells (not recorded which) from PBMCs. These receptor sequences come from a human donor with aplastic anemia.

Points on this clonotype: At one of its ends the junction is not consistent with the germline gene, which may arise from a read error. This rearrangement joins TRBV29-1 to TRBJ2-3; 16 bases match TRBD2. Germline-derived CDR1 and CDR2 are SQVTM and ANQGSEA. The CDR3 consists of 15 residues. CDR3 nucleotides: TGCAGCGTCGGGACTAGCGGGGGGGTCACAGATGCGCAGTATTTT. Translating it yields CSVGTSGGVTDAQYF.

Of note for this clonotype: This may be a read error, as it is one base from a much larger clone. The rearrangement uses TRBV6-4 and TRBJ2-7; 7 bases match TRBD2. CDR3 length equals 13 residues. From germline, CDR1 is MRHNA and CDR2 SNTAGT. This CDR3 reads CVSRGGSSYEQYF. The CDR3 DNA is TGTGTCAGCCGGGGAGGGAGCTCCTACGAGCAGTACTTC.

Only one count was recorded for this clonotype. This may stem from a read error, because a much larger clone lies one nucleotide away. This sequence joins TRBV6-1 and TRBJ1-5; 9 nucleotides agree with TRBD1. CDR1 and CDR2 from the germline V gene are MNHNS and SASEGT. The CDR3 loop spans 14 amino acids. CDR3 coding DNA: TGTGCCAGCAGGGGACAGGGAAGCAAGCAGCCCCAGCATTTT. This sequence encodes CASRGQGSKQPQHF.

The sample holds a few counts of this clonotype. No conserved phenylalanine or tryptophan ends this CDR3, so it is likely a read error. This rearrangement joins TRBV2 to TRBJ1-5, with D unresolved. Trimming took off 6 bases at V and 1 base at J, with 13 bases between the two ends. In germline, CDR1 is SNHLY, CDR2 FYNNEI. This CDR3 has 15 residues. The CDR3 spells CASSLGRGSNQPQHL. In DNA form, the CDR3 reads TGTGCCAGCAGCTTGGGTCGGGGAAGCAATCAGCCCCAGCATCTT.

This clonotype has only a few counts. This chain joins TRBV30 and TRBJ2-3; TRBD2 aligns across 12 bases. CDR1 GTSNPN and CDR2 SVGIG come from the germline V gene (reference sequence). The length of the CDR3 is 14 residues. J lost 3 bases, V lost 6 bases, and 4 bases had no gene match. This CDR3 is CACATSGRTDTQYF. The DNA for the CDR3 is TGTGCCTGCGCGACTAGCGGGAGAACAGATACGCAGTATTTT. Full variable domain (missing parts from reference TRBV30 and TRBJ2-3): SQTIHQWPATLVQPVGSPLSLECTVEGTSNPNLYWYRQAAGRGLQLLFYSVGIGQISSEVPQNLSASRPQDRQFILSSKKLLLSDSGFYLCACATSGRTDTQYFGPGTRLTVL.

The chain joins TRBV14 to TRBJ2-3, with 7 bases identical to TRBD2. The CDR3 spans 15 residues. The germline gives CDR1 SGHDN, CDR2 FVKESK. V lost 1 base, J lost 8 bases, and 9 bases stayed unmatched. The CDR3, as DNA: TGTGCCAGCAGCCAAGGTATCCTAGCGGACCCTACGCAGTATTTT. It codes for CASSQGILADPTQYF.

In its sample, this clonotype was seen once. The genes are TRBV7-9 and TRBJ1-1; perhaps TRBD1 as D (5 bases). V lost 1 base to trimming and J lost 10 bases, with 13 bases between them. Germline CDR1 is SEHNR and CDR2 is FQNEAQ (reference sequence). This CDR3 region has 13 residues. The CDR3 region has the DNA TGTGCCAGCAGCTTAGTGCGGGGGGATAGAGCTTTCTTT. It specifies CASSLVRGDRAFF.

In its sample, this clonotype was seen many times. The chain couples TRBV11-2 to TRBJ2-7; TRBD2 is a possible D gene (6 bases). The CDR3 runs to 15 residues. Germline V gene data show CDR1 as SGHAT and CDR2 as FQNNGV. V dropped 3 bases and J dropped 3 bases, with 15 bases sitting between them. CDR3 nucleotides: TGTGCCAGCAGCTTGGGTTTAGGTAGCGGCTACGAGCAGTACTTC. This codes for CASSLGLGSGYEQYF.

This clonotype was seen many times. The chain links TRBV12-3 or TRBV12-4 to TRBJ2-5, with a weak D call TRBD2 (5 bases). V dropped 6 bases and J dropped 5 bases, with 7 bases sitting between them. CDR3 size: 11 residues. CDR3 amino acids: CASSWRETQYF. The CDR3 coding sequence is TGTGCCAGCAGCTGGAGGGAGACCCAGTACTTC.

The gene calls are TRBV4-2 and TRBJ1-2; D is possibly TRBD1 (5 bases). CDR1 and CDR2 (germline): LGHNA, YNFKEQ. Trimming took off 2 bases at V and 2 bases at J, with 15 bases between the two ends. The CDR3 is 16 residues long. The CDR3 reads CASSQPGGMYNYGYTF. CDR3 nucleotide sequence: TGTGCCAGCAGCCAACCCGGGGGGATGTACAACTATGGCTACACCTTC.

The chain links TRBV7-9 to TRBJ2-2, with 10 bases matching TRBD2. CDR1 is SEHNR and CDR2 is FQNEAQ in the germline V gene (reference sequence). The CDR3 has 12 residues. Here the CDR3 DNA reads TGTGCAAGACTAGCGGGCACCGGGGAGCTGTTTTTT. Translated, it gives CARLAGTGELFF.

This clonotype came up a few times. The V and J genes are TRBV7-6 and TRBJ2-2; D unresolved. Per the germline V gene, CDR1 is SGHVS and CDR2 is FNYEAQ. The V end lost 1 base, the J end lost 4 bases, and 10 bases lay between the germline ends. This CDR3 region has 15 residues. The CDR3 reads CASSLGMSGTGELFF. CDR3 nucleotides: TGTGCCAGCAGCTTAGGGATGTCGGGCACCGGGGAGCTGTTTTTT.

This clonotype showed up many times. The chain is built from TRBV2 and TRBJ2-5, with D perhaps assigned TRBD1 or TRBD2 (5 bases each). CDR3 size: 12 residues. Germline CDR1 reads SNHLY; CDR2 reads FYNNEI. The ends were cut back, 6 bases at V and 5 bases at J, with 10 bases in the middle. The CDR3 coding sequence is TGTGCCAGCAGCCAGGGAGCGGAGACCCAGTACTTC. This encodes CASSQGAETQYF. Using reference TRBV2 and TRBJ2-5 for the parts outside the CDR3, the full variable domain is EPEVTQTPSHQVTQMGQEVILRCVPISNHLYFYWYRQILGQKVEFLVSFYNNEISEKSEIFDDQFSVERPDGSNFTLKIRSTKLEDSAMYFCASSQGAETQYFGPGTRLLVL.

Ten or more counts support this clonotype. The chain has TRBV5-8 and TRBJ1-2, with 7 bases aligning to TRBD1. V shed 7 bases, J shed 3 bases, and the junction held 9 bases outside the gene matches. The CDR3 is made up of 14 amino acids. Germline V gene sequence: CDR1 SGHTS, CDR2 YDEGEE. The CDR3 nucleotides read TGTGCCAGCTGGTTACCGCAGGGGGACTATGGCTACACCTTC. Protein: CASWLPQGDYGYTF.

This clonotype came up many times. The rearrangement joins TRBV2 to TRBJ2-7; D gene ambiguous. Trimming stripped 5 bases from V and 4 bases from J, with 15 bases between. This CDR3 comprises 14 residues. Germline lookup yields CDR1 SNHLY and CDR2 FYNNEI. The CDR3 region has the DNA TGTGCCAGCAGTAGCTCGCGCACACAATACGAGCAGTACTTC. This sequence encodes CASSSSRTQYEQYF. Together with reference TRBV2 and TRBJ2-7, the CDR3 gives the full variable domain: EPEVTQTPSHQVTQMGQEVILRCVPISNHLYFYWYRQILGQKVEFLVSFYNNEISEKSEIFDDQFSVERPDGSNFTLKIRSTKLEDSAMYFCASSSSRTQYEQYFGPGTRLTVT.

The chain has TRBV11-1 and TRBJ2-7, with 8 bases matching TRBD2. Germline V gene lookup returns CDR1 SGHAT and CDR2 FQDESV (reference sequence). Trimming cost V 1 base and J 3 bases; bases outside gene matches: 8. The CDR3 is made up of 16 amino acids. The CDR3: CASSLGVTSGIYEQYF. DNA of the CDR3: TGTGCCAGCAGCTTAGGGGTTACTAGCGGAATCTACGAGCAGTACTTC. Drawing the rest from reference TRBV11-1 and TRBJ2-7, the complete variable domain is EAEVAQSPRYKITEKSQAVAFWCDPISGHATLYWYRQILGQGPELLVQFQDESVVDDSQLPKDRFSAERLKGVDSTLKIQPAELGDSAMYLCASSLGVTSGIYEQYFGPGTRLTVT.

Many counts were recorded for this clonotype. V is TRBV5-4 and J is TRBJ2-5, with TRBD2 as a possible D gene (6 bases). The CDR3 consists of 14 residues. The V gene lost 3 bases and the J gene lost 2 bases, with 11 bases spanning the gap. Per the germline V gene, CDR1 is SGHNT and CDR2 is YYREEE (reference sequence). DNA of the CDR3: TGTGCCAGCAGCTGGGGACGGGGGCAAGAGACCCAGTACTTC. This sequence encodes CASSWGRGQETQYF. The entire variable domain, with the rest obtained from reference TRBV5-4 and TRBJ2-5, is as follows: ETGVTQSPTHLIKTRGQQVTLRCSSQSGHNTVSWYQQALGQGPQFIFQYYREEENGRGNFPPRFSGLQFPNYSSELNVNALELDDSALYLCASSWGRGQETQYFGPGTRLLVL.

This clonotype was recorded at least ten times. The chain has TRBV11-2 and TRBJ1-1, with D perhaps matching TRBD1 (5 bases). CDR1 SGHAT and CDR2 FQNNGV come from the germline V gene. Trimming removed 4 bases from V and 6 bases from J, with 15 bases in between. The CDR3 has 14 amino acids. The CDR3 loop reads CASSSLTFRAEAFF. CDR3 in DNA: TGTGCCAGCAGCTCCCTGACATTCAGGGCTGAAGCTTTCTTT.

This clonotype was counted many times. This chain uses TRBV19 with TRBJ1-1; D possibly corresponds to TRBD1 (6 bases). V dropped 4 bases and J dropped 5 bases, with 17 bases sitting between them. Germline CDR1 is LNHDA and CDR2 is SQIVND (reference sequence). This CDR3 comprises 15 residues. The CDR3 region has the DNA TGTGCCAGTAGTAGGGATTACAGGGCTGGGACTGAAGCTTTCTTT. It codes for CASSRDYRAGTEAFF.

V gene TRBV5-5 combines with J gene TRBJ2-5, with D possibly TRBD1 on 6 matching bases. Germline-derived CDR1 and CDR2 are SGHKS and YYEKEE (reference sequence). The CDR3 has 14 amino acids. The V and J ends lost 1 base and 4 bases respectively, with 11 bases between them. This CDR3 reads CASSLTGSLETQYF. CDR3 nucleotides: TGTGCCAGCAGCTTGACAGGGTCTTTAGAGACCCAGTACTTC.

This sequence joins TRBV10-1 and TRBJ2-2; 8 bases fit TRBD1. Germline V CDR1 and CDR2: WNHNN, SYGVQD (reference sequence). This CDR3 region has 15 residues. The V segment lost 6 bases and the J segment 4 bases; nucleotides outside the gene matches: 7. The CDR3 loop is CASSPGQGSTGELFF. CDR3 bases: TGCGCCAGCAGCCCCGGACAGGGAAGCACCGGGGAGCTGTTTTTT.

This CDR3 is CASRIGQGNEKLFF. The CDR3 coding sequence is TGTGCCAGTAGAATTGGGCAGGGGAATGAAAAACTGTTTTTT. V usage is TRBV19 and J usage is TRBJ1-4; TRBD1 might be the D (6 bases). Trimming removed 6 bases at V and 5 bases at J, with 13 bases between. The germline V gene has CDR1 LNHDA and CDR2 SQIVND (reference sequence). The CDR3 consists of 14 residues.

V usage is TRBV25-1 and J usage is TRBJ2-7; 14 bases match TRBD2. The germline V gene has CDR1 MGHDK and CDR2 SYGVNS. With 8 bases clipped from V and 2 bases from J, the junction kept 11 bases outside the gene matches. This CDR3 comprises 17 residues. The chain's CDR3 is CASSSTSGRAKPYEQYF. DNA for the CDR3: TGTGCCAGCTCTTCGACTAGCGGGAGGGCCAAGCCCTACGAGCAGTACTTC.

This clonotype has just one count. The rearrangement uses TRBV20-1 and TRBJ2-5, with D unresolved. CDR3 length: 12 residues. Trimming left V 3 bases short and J 2 bases short, with 7 bases between. In germline, CDR1 is DFQATT, CDR2 SNEGSKA (reference sequence). In DNA form, the CDR3 reads TGCAGTGCTAGGGACGATCAAGAGACCCAGTACTTC. Amino acids: CSARDDQETQYF.

The table lists this clonotype with many counts. The J gene is TRBJ2-7, the V gene TRBV4-1, with 7 positions matching TRBD2. The CDR3 extends over 15 amino acids. V was pared by 1 base and J by 4 bases, with 7 bases of the junction left unmatched. In germline, CDR1 is MGHRA, CDR2 YSYEKL. The CDR3 DNA sequence: TGCGCCAGCAGCCAAGGGTTGAAGCGGGAATACGAGCAGTACTTC. Its protein product is CASSQGLKREYEQYF.

This clonotype was detected a few times. V usage is TRBV10-2 and J usage is TRBJ2-7; 8 nucleotides match TRBD2. The ends lost 0 bases at V and 2 bases at J; junction bases unmatched: 3. The CDR3 length is 15 residues. The germline V gene has CDR1 WSHSY and CDR2 SAAADI. The CDR3 region has the DNA TGCGCCAGCAGTGAGTCCATACTAGCGGCCTACGAGCAGTACTTC. It encodes CASSESILAAYEQYF.

The table lists this clonotype with many counts. The J gene is TRBJ2-3, the V gene TRBV9; D is uncertain. The germline V and J ends were trimmed by 2 bases and 7 bases, with 8 bases remaining between them. Looked up from germline, CDR1 is SGDLS and CDR2 is YYNGEE. This CDR3 contains 12 residues. This chain's CDR3 is CASSVEGHTQYF. The CDR3 bases are TGTGCCAGCAGCGTGGAAGGGCATACGCAGTATTTT.

This chain connects TRBV25-1 to TRBJ2-7; D unresolved. V lost 6 bases and J lost 2, with 17 bases in between. CDR1 and CDR2 (germline): MGHDK, SYGVNS. The CDR3 consists of 15 residues. CDR3 sequence (DNA): TGTGCCAGCAGCCTACTCGGTGGGCAGACCTACGAGCAGTACTTC. Amino acid sequence: CASSLLGGQTYEQYF.